This entry lists 27 T cell receptor beta chains sequenced from one sample in a study of blood T cell repertoires in COVID-19. Here immunoSEQ multiplex PCR was the method, and the copy in TCRdb shows in-frame clones only, minus some. The sample includes approximately 240,000 clones, approximately 83% of them seen just once. The specimen sequenced was peripheral blood. The receptors were gathered from a woman aged 25 to 39 who had recovered from COVID-19.

The chain has TRBV6-5 and TRBJ1-5; tentatively, D is TRBD1 (6 bases). Germline V CDR1 and CDR2: MNHEY, SVGAGI. Deletions cut 6 bases from V and 4 bases from J, with 16 bases between. The CDR3 loop spans 15 amino acids. CDR3 residues: CASRTGGGVNQPQHF. For the CDR3, the DNA is TGTGCCAGCAGGACAGGCGGGGGAGTAAATCAGCCCCAGCATTTT.

The chain combines TRBV30 with TRBJ1-5; tentatively, D is TRBD1 (5 bases). Trimming took off 1 base at V and 6 bases at J, with 13 bases between the two ends. The CDR3 is made up of 14 amino acids. The germline V gene has CDR1 GTSNPN and CDR2 SVGIG (reference sequence). In DNA form, the CDR3 reads TGTGCCTGGAGTGGGGCAGGGTACGCTCAGCCCCAGCATTTT. This codes for CAWSGAGYAQPQHF.

The chain uses TRBV2 and TRBJ2-3; 14 positions agree with TRBD2. Trimming at V came to 4 bases and at J to 1 base, leaving 4 bases not matched to a gene. The CDR3 has 17 residues. Germline CDR1 is SNHLY and CDR2 is FYNNEI. This chain's CDR3 is CASSGLAGGLGTDTQYF. Here the CDR3 DNA reads TGTGCCAGCAGTGGACTAGCGGGGGGGCTTGGCACAGATACGCAGTATTTT. The whole variable domain, filled in from reference TRBV2 and TRBJ2-3, reads EPEVTQTPSHQVTQMGQEVILRCVPISNHLYFYWYRQILGQKVEFLVSFYNNEISEKSEIFDDQFSVERPDGSNFTLKIRSTKLEDSAMYFCASSGLAGGLGTDTQYFGPGTRLTVL.

V is TRBV7-6 and J is TRBJ2-2; TRBD2 matches at 8 bases. Trimming cost V 0 bases and J 4 bases; bases outside gene matches: 4. CDR1 and CDR2 from the germline V gene are SGHVS and FNYEAQ. This CDR3 has 16 amino acids. The CDR3 spells CASSLAGSGVTGELFF. The CDR3 DNA is TGTGCCAGCAGCTTAGCTGGTAGCGGGGTCACCGGGGAGCTGTTTTTT.

The chain joins TRBV5-1 to TRBJ1-2; 9 bases fit TRBD1. With V trimmed by 0 bases and J by 5 bases, 14 bases remained unmatched. Looked up from germline, CDR1 is SGHRS and CDR2 is YFSETQ. The CDR3 is 18 residues long. CDR3 sequence (DNA): TGCGCCAGCAGCTTGGCCGGCGGGACAGGGTTGGGCCAGTATGGCTACACCTTC. As protein: CASSLAGGTGLGQYGYTF.

The V gene is TRBV6-5, the J gene TRBJ1-6; D is perhaps TRBD1 (5 bases). V lost 6 bases to trimming and J lost 11 bases, with 17 bases between them. The CDR3 is made up of 14 amino acids. Germline V gives CDR1 MNHEY, CDR2 SVGAGI. DNA for the CDR3: TGTGCCAGCAGAGGGGACGGAGCGGGGACACCCCTCCACTTT. This gives the protein CASRGDGAGTPLHF.

The V gene is TRBV6-4, the J gene TRBJ1-4, with D hard to call. CDR3 length: 11 amino acids. The germline gives CDR1 MRHNA, CDR2 SNTAGT. V dropped 4 bases and J dropped 7 bases, with 4 bases sitting between them. The CDR3 loop reads CASSGGEKLFF. DNA for the CDR3: TGTGCCAGCAGTGGAGGTGAAAAACTGTTTTTT.

The rearrangement links TRBV23-1 to TRBJ2-5; 8 bases are a match to TRBD1. TRBV23-1 is annotated as an ORF whose role is uncertain. Losses at the gene ends were 10 bases for V and 1 base for J; bases not matched to a gene: 8. This CDR3 has 14 amino acids. CDR3 sequence (DNA): TGCGCCAACCGGACAGGGTGGGTCCAAGAGACCCAGTACTTC. Its translation is CANRTGWVQETQYF.

V is TRBV6-6 and J is TRBJ2-4; a weak D match, TRBD1 (6 bases). Trimming stripped 5 bases from V and 9 bases from J, with 11 bases between. From germline, CDR1 is MNHNY and CDR2 SVGAGI (reference sequence). The CDR3 is made up of 12 amino acids. The CDR3 reads CASSVGGGIQYF. The CDR3 nucleotides read TGTGCCAGCAGTGTAGGGGGTGGCATTCAGTACTTC.

The chain links TRBV4-2 to TRBJ2-7; 8 nucleotides match TRBD1. From germline, CDR1 is LGHNA and CDR2 YNFKEQ. V was pared by 2 bases and J by 5 bases, with 5 bases of the junction left unmatched. The CDR3 sequence is 14 residues long. The CDR3 is CASSQPGQANEQYF. In nucleotides, the CDR3 is TGTGCCAGCAGCCAACCGGGACAGGCAAACGAGCAGTACTTC.

This clone was seen repeatedly, ten times or more. The chain uses TRBV5-6 and TRBJ1-4, with D uncertain. The CDR3 contains 13 residues. CDR1 is SGHDT, CDR2 YYEEEE, per germline. Trimming removed 4 bases at V and 8 bases at J, with 12 bases between. The CDR3 spells CASSQRLGEKLFF. As DNA, the CDR3 is TGTGCCAGCAGCCAAAGATTGGGCGAAAAACTGTTTTTT.

The chain combines TRBV6-1 with TRBJ1-1, with TRBD1 as a possible D gene (5 bases). The CDR3 consists of 14 residues. CDR1 is MNHNS, CDR2 SASEGT, per germline. V was clipped by 3 bases and J by 5 bases, with 13 bases between them. CDR3 coding DNA: TGTGCCAGCAGTGAGATTCAGGGTTTAACTGAAGCTTTCTTT. It translates to CASSEIQGLTEAFF.

V is TRBV4-1 and J is TRBJ1-3; the D gene is possibly TRBD1 (6 bases). This CDR3 region has 15 residues. The V gene's germline CDR1 is MGHRA and CDR2 YSYEKL. V was pared by 4 bases and J by 4 bases, with 14 bases between. The CDR3 DNA follows: TGCGCCAGCAGCCCGGCAGGGGTTGAGGGAAACACCATATATTTT. Residues: CASSPAGVEGNTIYF.

This clone occurred once. The rearrangement uses TRBV5-1 and TRBJ2-2; no clear D gene. Trimming removed 4 bases at V and 5 bases at J, with 12 bases between. CDR3 length: 14 residues. Germline V gene sequence: CDR1 SGHRS, CDR2 YFSETQ. The CDR3 protein is CASSPGHRTGELFF. The CDR3 nucleotides read TGCGCCAGCAGCCCGGGTCATCGGACCGGGGAGCTGTTTTTT.

The CDR3 DNA is TGTGCCAGTAGTTTCCGGGACAGCCTCAATCAGCCCCAGCATTTT. Residues: CASSFRDSLNQPQHF. V gene TRBV19 combines with J gene TRBJ1-5; 7 bases map to TRBD1. CDR1 is LNHDA, CDR2 SQIVND, per germline (reference sequence). The CDR3 runs to 15 residues. The V and J ends lost 5 bases and 3 bases, in that order; junction bases with no gene match: 7.

V gene TRBV5-4 combines with J gene TRBJ2-1; 8 bases are shared with TRBD2. Germline CDR1 reads SGHNT; CDR2 reads YYREEE (reference sequence). The length of the CDR3 is 15 residues. The junction had 9 bases not matched to a gene; V was cut back by 7 bases and J by 3 bases. The CDR3 sequence: CASEKTGTSYNEQFF. DNA for the CDR3: TGTGCCAGCGAGAAGACCGGGACTAGCTACAATGAGCAGTTCTTC.

This clone occurred once. The chain has TRBV5-5 and TRBJ2-7; 7 bases are a match to TRBD1. CDR1 SGHKS and CDR2 YYEKEE come from the germline V gene (reference sequence). The CDR3 contains 14 residues. The V and J ends lost 4 bases and 0 bases, in that order; junction bases with no gene match: 4. The CDR3 DNA sequence: TGTGCCAGCAGCAAAGGACAGGACTCCTACGAGCAGTACTTC. The encoded protein is CASSKGQDSYEQYF.

This chain uses TRBV7-3 with TRBJ2-3; no clear D gene. This CDR3 region has 15 residues. Germline V gene data show CDR1 as SGHTA and CDR2 as FQGTGA. Between the trimmed V and J ends, which lost 2 bases and 0 bases, there was a span of 9 bases. The CDR3 reads CASSLSVGSTDTQYF. The CDR3 DNA reads TGTGCCAGCAGCTTATCGGTCGGGAGCACAGATACGCAGTATTTT.

This clone turned up a few times. The rearrangement joins TRBV18 to TRBJ1-5; perhaps TRBD1 as D (5 bases). The CDR3 spans 12 residues. V was clipped by 6 bases and J by 9 bases, with 12 bases between them. Looked up from germline, CDR1 is KGHSH and CDR2 is LQKENI. CDR3 sequence reads: CASSGGPGPQHF. CDR3 DNA sequence: TGTGCCAGCTCGGGGGGACCGGGGCCCCAGCATTTT.

The chain carries TRBV19 and TRBJ1-2, with D tentatively TRBD1 (6 bases). Germline CDR1 LNHDA, CDR2 SQIVND (reference sequence). The CDR3 totals 15 residues. Trimming cost V 7 bases and J 0 bases, with 15 bases left between them. The CDR3 coding sequence is TGTGCCAGTACCCCGACCGGGACACCTAACTATGGCTACACCTTC. This gives the protein CASTPTGTPNYGYTF.

V gene TRBV11-2 combines with J gene TRBJ2-3; D might be TRBD2 (7 bases). The V gene lost 5 bases and the J gene lost 6 bases, with 21 bases spanning the gap. The germline V gene has CDR1 SGHAT and CDR2 FQNNGV. This CDR3 region has 16 residues. The CDR3 DNA follows: TGTGCCAGCAGCCCCCAGGGGAGGACTAGTTGGGATACGCAGTATTTT. It yields the protein CASSPQGRTSWDTQYF.

V and J are TRBV19 and TRBJ2-1; TRBD1 aligns across 8 bases. CDR1 is LNHDA and CDR2 is SQIVND in the germline V gene (reference sequence). V gave up 7 bases and J gave up 7 bases; unmatched junction bases: 9. The CDR3 totals 14 residues. The chain's CDR3 is CASTILGQGNEQFF. In nucleotides, the CDR3 is TGTGCCAGTACAATCCTCGGACAGGGTAATGAGCAGTTCTTC.

The chain recombines TRBV3-1 (or the pseudogene TRBV3-2) with TRBJ1-5; the D gene is possibly TRBD1 (6 bases). Germline CDR1 LGHDT, CDR2 YNNKEL (reference sequence). The CDR3 covers 15 residues. Trimming cost V 1 base and J 4 bases, with 11 bases left between them. In nucleotides, the CDR3 is TGTGCCAGCAGCCAAGGGGGGACATATAATCAGCCCCAGCATTTT. It encodes CASSQGGTYNQPQHF.

The V gene is TRBV5-1, the J gene TRBJ2-1, with D hard to call. V was shortened by 0 bases and J by 5 bases, with 9 bases between the two germline ends. Germline V gene sequence: CDR1 SGHRS, CDR2 YFSETQ. This CDR3 has 14 amino acids. The CDR3 loop is CASSLGAANNEQFF. The CDR3 DNA follows: TGCGCCAGCAGCTTGGGGGCCGCTAACAATGAGCAGTTCTTC.

This sequence joins TRBV7-9 and TRBJ2-1; D perhaps matches TRBD1 (6 bases). CDR1 and CDR2 (germline): SEHNR, FQNEAQ (reference sequence). The length of the CDR3 is 15 residues. The V and J ends lost 4 bases and 4 bases respectively, with 14 bases between them. CDR3 sequence (DNA): TGTGCCAGCAGCTATGGACAGAGGGGTTACAATGAGCAGTTCTTC. Its translation: CASSYGQRGYNEQFF.

The chain recombines TRBV18 with TRBJ2-3; 7 bases align to TRBD2. Germline V gene lookup returns CDR1 KGHSH and CDR2 LQKENI. Germline trimming cut 6 bases from V and 5 bases from J; bases unmatched to any gene: 14. The CDR3 has 16 residues. The DNA of the CDR3 is TGTGCCAGCTCCGATCGGGGGGTCGGGGCAAGAGATACGCAGTATTTT. This gives the protein CASSDRGVGARDTQYF.

This clone appeared a single time. The chain couples TRBV7-2 to TRBJ2-7; TRBD1 aligns across 9 bases. CDR1 SGHTA and CDR2 FQGNSA come from the germline V gene. Trimming took 3 bases from V and 1 from J; bases not matched to a gene: 4. The CDR3 runs 15 residues. The CDR3 here is CASSFRQGGSYEQYF. Here the CDR3 DNA reads TGTGCCAGCAGCTTCCGACAGGGGGGGTCCTACGAGCAGTACTTC.